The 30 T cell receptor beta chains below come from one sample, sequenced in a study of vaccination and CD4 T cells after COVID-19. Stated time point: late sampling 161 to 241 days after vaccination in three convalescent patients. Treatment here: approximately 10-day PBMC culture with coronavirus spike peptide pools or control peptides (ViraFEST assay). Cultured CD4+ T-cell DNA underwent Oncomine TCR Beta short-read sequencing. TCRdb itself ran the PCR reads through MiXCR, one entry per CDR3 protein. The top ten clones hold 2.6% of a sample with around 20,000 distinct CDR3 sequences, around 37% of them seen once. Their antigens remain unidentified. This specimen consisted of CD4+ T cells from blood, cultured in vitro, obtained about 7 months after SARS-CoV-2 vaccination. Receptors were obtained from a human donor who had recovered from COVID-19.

The DNA of the CDR3 is TGTGCCAGCAGCTTAGCCGGGACAGATAATCAGCCCCAGCATTTT. As protein: CASSLAGTDNQPQHF. This rearrangement joins TRBV7-9 to TRBJ1-5, with 7 positions matching TRBD1. The CDR3 runs to 15 residues. Trimming cost V 0 bases and J 4 bases; bases outside gene matches: 3. Germline-derived CDR1 and CDR2 are SEHNR and FQNEAQ (reference sequence).

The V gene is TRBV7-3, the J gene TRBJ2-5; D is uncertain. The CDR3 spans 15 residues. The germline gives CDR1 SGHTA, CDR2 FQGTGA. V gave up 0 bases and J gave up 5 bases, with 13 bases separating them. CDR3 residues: CASSLTGGRSETQYF. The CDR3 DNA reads TGTGCCAGCAGCTTAACCGGTGGGCGGTCGGAGACCCAGTACTTC.

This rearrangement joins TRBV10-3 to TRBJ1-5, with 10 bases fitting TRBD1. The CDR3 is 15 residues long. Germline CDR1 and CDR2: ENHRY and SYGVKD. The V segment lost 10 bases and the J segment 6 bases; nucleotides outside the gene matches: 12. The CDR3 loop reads CATARTGGPSQPQHF. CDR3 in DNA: TGTGCCACCGCCAGGACAGGGGGACCGAGTCAGCCCCAGCATTTT.

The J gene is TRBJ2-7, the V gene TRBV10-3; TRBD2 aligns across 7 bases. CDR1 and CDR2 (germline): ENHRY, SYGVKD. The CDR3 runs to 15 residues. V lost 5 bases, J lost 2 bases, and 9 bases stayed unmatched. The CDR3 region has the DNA TGTGCCATCAGTCTTTTGGCGGGAGCAGCCTACGAGCAGTACTTC. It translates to CAISLLAGAAYEQYF.

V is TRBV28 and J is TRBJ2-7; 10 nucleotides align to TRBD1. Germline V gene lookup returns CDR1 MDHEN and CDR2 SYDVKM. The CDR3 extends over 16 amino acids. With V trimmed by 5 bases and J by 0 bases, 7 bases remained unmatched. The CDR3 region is CASSEGTGVSSYEQYF. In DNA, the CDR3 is TGTGCCAGCAGTGAAGGGACAGGGGTAAGCTCCTACGAGCAGTACTTC. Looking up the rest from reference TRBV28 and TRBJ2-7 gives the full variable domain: DVKVTQSSRYLVKRTGEKVFLECVQDMDHENMFWYRQDPGLGLRLIYFSYDVKMKEKGDIPEGYSVSREKKERFSLILESASTNQTSMYLCASSEGTGVSSYEQYFGPGTRLTVT.

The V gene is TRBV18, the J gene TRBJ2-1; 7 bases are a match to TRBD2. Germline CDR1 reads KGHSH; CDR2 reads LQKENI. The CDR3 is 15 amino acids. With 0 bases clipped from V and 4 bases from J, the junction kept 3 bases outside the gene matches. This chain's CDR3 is CASSPPGTNYNEQFF. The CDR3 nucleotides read TGTGCCAGCTCACCACCCGGGACTAATTACAATGAGCAGTTCTTC.

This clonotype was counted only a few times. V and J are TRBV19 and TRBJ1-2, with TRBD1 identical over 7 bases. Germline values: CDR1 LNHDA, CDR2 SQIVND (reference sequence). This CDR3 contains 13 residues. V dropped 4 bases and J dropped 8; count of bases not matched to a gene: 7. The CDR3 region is CASSRQGSSGYTF. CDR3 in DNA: TGTGCCAGTAGTAGACAGGGAAGTAGCGGCTACACCTTC.

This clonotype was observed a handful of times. The CDR3 coding sequence is TGTGCCAGCAGCTCTCCGCCGCCCCTGGTTAGCGAGTCCTACGAGCAGTACTTC. Translating it yields CASSSPPPLVSESYEQYF. The chain has TRBV7-3 and TRBJ2-7; maybe TRBD2 (5 bases). This CDR3 region has 18 residues. The V gene's germline CDR1 is SGHTA and CDR2 FQGTGA. Trimming pared 4 bases from V and 1 base from J, leaving 23 bases between.

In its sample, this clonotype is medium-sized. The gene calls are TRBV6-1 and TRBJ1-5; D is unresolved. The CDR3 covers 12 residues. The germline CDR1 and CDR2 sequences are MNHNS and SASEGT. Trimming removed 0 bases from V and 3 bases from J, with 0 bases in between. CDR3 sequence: CASSEANQPQHF. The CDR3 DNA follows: TGTGCCAGCAGTGAAGCCAATCAGCCCCAGCATTTT.

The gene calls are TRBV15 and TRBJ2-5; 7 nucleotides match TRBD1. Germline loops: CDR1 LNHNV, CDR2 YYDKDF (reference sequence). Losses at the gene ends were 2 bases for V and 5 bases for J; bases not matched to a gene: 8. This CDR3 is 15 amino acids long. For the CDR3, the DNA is TGTGCCACCAGCAGATCAATCGACAGGGCCGAGACCCAGTACTTC. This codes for CATSRSIDRAETQYF.

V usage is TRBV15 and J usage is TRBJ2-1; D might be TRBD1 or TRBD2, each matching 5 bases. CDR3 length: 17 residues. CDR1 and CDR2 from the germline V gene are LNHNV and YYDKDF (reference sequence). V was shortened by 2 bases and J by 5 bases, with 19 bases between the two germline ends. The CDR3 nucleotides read TGTGCCACCAGCAGATGGGGGTGGAACAACCGAAACAATGAGCAGTTCTTC. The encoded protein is CATSRWGWNNRNNEQFF.

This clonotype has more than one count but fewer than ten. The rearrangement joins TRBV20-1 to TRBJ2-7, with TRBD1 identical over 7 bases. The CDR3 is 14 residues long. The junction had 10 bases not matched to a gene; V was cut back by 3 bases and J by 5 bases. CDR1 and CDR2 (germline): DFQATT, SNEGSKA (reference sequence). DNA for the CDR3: TGCAGTGCTAGGGACCCAACAGGGGCCAACGAGCAGTACTTC. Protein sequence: CSARDPTGANEQYF.

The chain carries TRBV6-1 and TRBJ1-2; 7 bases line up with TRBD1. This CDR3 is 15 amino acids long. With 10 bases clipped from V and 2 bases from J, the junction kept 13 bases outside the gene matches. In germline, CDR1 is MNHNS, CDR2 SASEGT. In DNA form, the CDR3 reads TGTGCCACGACAGGGAGGAGTCCGCTAAACTATGGCTACACCTTC. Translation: CATTGRSPLNYGYTF.

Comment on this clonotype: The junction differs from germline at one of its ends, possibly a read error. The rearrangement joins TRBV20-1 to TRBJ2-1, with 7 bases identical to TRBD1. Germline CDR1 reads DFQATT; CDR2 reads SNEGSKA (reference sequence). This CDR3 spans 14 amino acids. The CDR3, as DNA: TGCAGTGCTAGGGTACAGGGGAAACCGAATGAGCGGTTCTTC. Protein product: CSARVQGKPNERFF.

The CDR3 protein is CASSEDWTGNYGYTF. The CDR3 region has the DNA TGTGCCAGCAGTGAAGACTGGACAGGGAACTATGGCTACACCTTC. The chain employs TRBV6-1 and TRBJ1-2; 8 bases fit TRBD1. Trimming removed 1 base from V and 2 bases from J; junction bases left unmatched: 3. The CDR3 is made up of 15 amino acids. The germline gives CDR1 MNHNS, CDR2 SASEGT.

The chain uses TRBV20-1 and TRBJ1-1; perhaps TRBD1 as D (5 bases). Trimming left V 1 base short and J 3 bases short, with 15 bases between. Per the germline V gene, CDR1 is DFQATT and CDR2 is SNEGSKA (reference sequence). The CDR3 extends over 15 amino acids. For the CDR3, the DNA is TGCAGTGCTAGAGGGGCTGCCCCGGGGCACACTGAAGCTTTCTTT. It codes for CSARGAAPGHTEAFF.

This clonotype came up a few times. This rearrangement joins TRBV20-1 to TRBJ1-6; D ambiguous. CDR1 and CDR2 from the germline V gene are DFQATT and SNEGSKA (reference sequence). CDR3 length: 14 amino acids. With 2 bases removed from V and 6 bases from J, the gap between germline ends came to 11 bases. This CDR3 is CSARWGVVNSPLHF. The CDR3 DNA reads TGCAGTGCTAGATGGGGAGTAGTTAATTCACCCCTCCACTTT.

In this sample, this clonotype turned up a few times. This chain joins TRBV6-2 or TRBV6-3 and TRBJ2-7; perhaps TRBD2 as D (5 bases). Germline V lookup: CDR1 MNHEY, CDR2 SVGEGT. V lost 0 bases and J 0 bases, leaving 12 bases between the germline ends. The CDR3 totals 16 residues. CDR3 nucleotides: TGTGCCAGCAGTTACTCTGCGGACGGACTCTCCTACGAGCAGTACTTC. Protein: CASSYSADGLSYEQYF.

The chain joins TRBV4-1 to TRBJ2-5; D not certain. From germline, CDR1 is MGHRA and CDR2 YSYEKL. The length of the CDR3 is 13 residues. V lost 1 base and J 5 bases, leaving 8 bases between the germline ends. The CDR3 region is CASSQVSRETQYF. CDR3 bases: TGCGCCAGCAGCCAAGTGAGCCGGGAGACCCAGTACTTC.

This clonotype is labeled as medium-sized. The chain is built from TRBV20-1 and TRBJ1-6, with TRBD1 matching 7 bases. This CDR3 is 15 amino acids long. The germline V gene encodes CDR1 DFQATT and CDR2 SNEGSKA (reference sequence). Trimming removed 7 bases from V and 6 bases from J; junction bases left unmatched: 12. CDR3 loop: CSGKEGTAFNSPLHF. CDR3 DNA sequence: TGCAGTGGCAAAGAGGGGACAGCTTTTAATTCACCCCTCCACTTT.

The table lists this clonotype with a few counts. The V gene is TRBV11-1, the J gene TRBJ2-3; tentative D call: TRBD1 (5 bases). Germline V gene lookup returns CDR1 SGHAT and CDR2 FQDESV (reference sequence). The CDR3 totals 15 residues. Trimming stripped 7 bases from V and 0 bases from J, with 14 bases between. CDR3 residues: CASTGATSSTDTQYF. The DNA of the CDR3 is TGTGCCAGCACTGGGGCTACCTCTAGCACAGATACGCAGTATTTT. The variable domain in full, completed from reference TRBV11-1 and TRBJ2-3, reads EAEVAQSPRYKITEKSQAVAFWCDPISGHATLYWYRQILGQGPELLVQFQDESVVDDSQLPKDRFSAERLKGVDSTLKIQPAELGDSAMYLCASTGATSSTDTQYFGPGTRLTVL.

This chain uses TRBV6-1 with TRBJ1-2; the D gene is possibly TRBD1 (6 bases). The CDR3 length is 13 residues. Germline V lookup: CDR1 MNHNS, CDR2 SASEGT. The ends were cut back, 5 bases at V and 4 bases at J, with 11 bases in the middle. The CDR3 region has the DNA TGTGCCAGCAGTCCGGGGGGCGTCTATGGCTACACCTTC. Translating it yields CASSPGGVYGYTF.

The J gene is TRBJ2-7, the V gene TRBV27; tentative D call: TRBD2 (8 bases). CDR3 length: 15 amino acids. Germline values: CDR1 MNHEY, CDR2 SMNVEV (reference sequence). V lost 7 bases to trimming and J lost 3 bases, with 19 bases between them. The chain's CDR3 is CASKSGGDRVYEQYF. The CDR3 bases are TGTGCCAGCAAATCCGGGGGGGACAGAGTCTACGAGCAGTACTTC.

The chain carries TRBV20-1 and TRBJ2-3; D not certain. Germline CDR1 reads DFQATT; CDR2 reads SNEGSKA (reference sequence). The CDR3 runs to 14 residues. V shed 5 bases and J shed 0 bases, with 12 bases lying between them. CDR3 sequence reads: CSAYPSRSTDTQYF. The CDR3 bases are TGCAGTGCTTACCCAAGTCGTAGCACAGATACGCAGTATTTT.

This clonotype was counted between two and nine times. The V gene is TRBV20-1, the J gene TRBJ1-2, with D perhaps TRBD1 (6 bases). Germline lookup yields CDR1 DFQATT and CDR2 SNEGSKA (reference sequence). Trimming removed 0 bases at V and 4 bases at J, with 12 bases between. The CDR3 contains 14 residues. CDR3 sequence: CSARDSGRGYGYTF. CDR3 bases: TGCAGTGCTAGAGATAGCGGCAGGGGCTATGGCTACACCTTC.

The CDR3 loop is CASSLRDRSADTQYF. CDR3 in DNA: TGTGCCAGCAGCCTACGGGACAGATCTGCAGATACGCAGTATTTT. V is TRBV5-4 and J is TRBJ2-3; 7 nucleotides match TRBD1. CDR1 and CDR2 from the germline V gene are SGHNT and YYREEE (reference sequence). V dropped 4 bases and J dropped 4; count of bases not matched to a gene: 9. The CDR3 sequence is 15 residues long.

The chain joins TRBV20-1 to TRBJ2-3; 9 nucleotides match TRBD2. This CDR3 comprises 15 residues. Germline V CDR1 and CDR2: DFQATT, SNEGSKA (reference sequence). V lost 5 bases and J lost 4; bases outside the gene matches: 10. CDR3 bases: TGCAGTGCTGCCGTAGCGGGAGACCTTGCAGATACGCAGTATTTT. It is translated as CSAAVAGDLADTQYF.

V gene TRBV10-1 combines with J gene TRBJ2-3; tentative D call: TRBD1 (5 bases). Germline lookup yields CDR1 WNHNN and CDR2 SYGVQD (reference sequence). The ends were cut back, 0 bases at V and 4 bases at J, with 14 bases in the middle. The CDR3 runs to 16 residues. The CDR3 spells CASSESIRVGADTQYF. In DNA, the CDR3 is TGCGCCAGCAGTGAGTCGATTCGGGTAGGGGCAGATACGCAGTATTTT.

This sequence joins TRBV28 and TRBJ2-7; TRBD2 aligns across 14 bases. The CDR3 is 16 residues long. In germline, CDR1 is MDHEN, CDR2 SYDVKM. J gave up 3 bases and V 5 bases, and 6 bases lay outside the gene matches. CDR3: CASSPPGLAGVYEQYF. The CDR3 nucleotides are TGTGCCAGCAGTCCTCCGGGACTAGCGGGAGTCTACGAGCAGTACTTC.

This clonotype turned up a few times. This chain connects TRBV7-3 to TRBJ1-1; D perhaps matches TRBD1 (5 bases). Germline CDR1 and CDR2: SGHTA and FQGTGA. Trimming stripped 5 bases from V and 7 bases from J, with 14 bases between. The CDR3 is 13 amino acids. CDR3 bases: TGTGCCAGCAGCAGATCCAGGGAATTTGAAGCTTTCTTT. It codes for CASSRSREFEAFF. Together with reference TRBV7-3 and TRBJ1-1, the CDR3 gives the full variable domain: GAGVSQTPSNKVTEKGKYVELRCDPISGHTALYWYRQSLGQGPEFLIYFQGTGAADDSGLPNDRFFAVRPEGSVSTLKIQRTERGDSAVYLCASSRSREFEAFFGQGTRLTVV.